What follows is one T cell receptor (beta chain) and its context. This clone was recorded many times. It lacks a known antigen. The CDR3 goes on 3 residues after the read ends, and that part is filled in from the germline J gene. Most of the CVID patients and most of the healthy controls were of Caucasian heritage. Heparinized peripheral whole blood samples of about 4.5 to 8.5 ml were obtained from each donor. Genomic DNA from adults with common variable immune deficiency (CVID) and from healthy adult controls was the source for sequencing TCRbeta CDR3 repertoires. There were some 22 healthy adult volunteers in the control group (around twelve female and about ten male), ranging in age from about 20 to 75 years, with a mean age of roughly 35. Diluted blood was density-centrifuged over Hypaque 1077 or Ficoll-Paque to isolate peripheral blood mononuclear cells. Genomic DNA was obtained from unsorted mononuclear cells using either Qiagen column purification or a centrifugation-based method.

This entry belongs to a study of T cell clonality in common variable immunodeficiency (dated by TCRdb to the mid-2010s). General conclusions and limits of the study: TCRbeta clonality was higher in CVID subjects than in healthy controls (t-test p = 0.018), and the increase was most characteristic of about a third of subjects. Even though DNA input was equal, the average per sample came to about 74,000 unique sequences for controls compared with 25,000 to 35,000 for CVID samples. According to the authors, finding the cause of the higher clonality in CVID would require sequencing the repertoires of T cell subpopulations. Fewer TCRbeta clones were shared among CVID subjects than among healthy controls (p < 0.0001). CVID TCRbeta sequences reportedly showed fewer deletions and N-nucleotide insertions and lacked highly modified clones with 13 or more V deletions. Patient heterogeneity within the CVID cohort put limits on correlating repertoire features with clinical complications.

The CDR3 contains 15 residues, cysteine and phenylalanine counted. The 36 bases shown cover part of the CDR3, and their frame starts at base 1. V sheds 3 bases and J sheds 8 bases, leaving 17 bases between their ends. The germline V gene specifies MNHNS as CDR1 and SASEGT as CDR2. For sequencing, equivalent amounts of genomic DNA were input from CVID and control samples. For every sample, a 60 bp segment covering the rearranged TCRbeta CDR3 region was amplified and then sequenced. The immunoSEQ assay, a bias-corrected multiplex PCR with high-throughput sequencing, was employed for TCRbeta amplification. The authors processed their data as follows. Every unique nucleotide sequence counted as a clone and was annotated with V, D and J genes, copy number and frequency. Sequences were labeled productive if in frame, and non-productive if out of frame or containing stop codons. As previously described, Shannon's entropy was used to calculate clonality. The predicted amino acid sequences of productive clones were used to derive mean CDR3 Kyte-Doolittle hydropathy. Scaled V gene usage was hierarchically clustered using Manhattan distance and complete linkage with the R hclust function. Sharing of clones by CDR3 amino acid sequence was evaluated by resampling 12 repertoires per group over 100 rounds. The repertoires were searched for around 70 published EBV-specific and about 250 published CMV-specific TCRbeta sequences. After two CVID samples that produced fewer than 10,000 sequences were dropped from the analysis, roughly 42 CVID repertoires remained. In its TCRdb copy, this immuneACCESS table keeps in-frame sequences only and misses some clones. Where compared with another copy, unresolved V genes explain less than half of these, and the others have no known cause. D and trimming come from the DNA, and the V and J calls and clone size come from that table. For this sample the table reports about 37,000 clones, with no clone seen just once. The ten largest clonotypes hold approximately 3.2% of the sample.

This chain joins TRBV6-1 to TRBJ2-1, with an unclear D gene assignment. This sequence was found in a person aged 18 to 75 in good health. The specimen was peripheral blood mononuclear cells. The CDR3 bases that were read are TGTGCCAGCAGTGACGACGACAAGGTAGGCGATGAG. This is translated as CASSDDDKVGDE. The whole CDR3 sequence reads CASSDDDKVGDEQFF.